This T cell receptor (beta chain) was recorded in a study of blood T cell repertoires in COVID-19. Overall study: Acute and convalescent COVID-19 samples came from the United States, Italy and Spain. T cells, B-cell-depleted T cells, or PBMCs provided the cDNA or gDNA that served as material.

Produced via immunoSEQ multiplex PCR; TCRdb's table is partial and in-frame only. The sample contains 250,000 to 350,000 clones, approximately 89% of which appear only once. CDR1 is SGDLS and CDR2 is YYNGEE in the germline V gene. J lost 3 bases, V lost 7 bases, and 6 bases had no gene match. The CDR3 totals 13 residues. The sequenced sample consisted of peripheral blood. This chain joins TRBV9 and TRBJ2-5, with 7 bases fitting TRBD2. This sequence originates from a woman aged 60-75 years with acute or convalescent COVID-19. The DNA for the CDR3 is TGTGCCAGCGGTGGGACTAACAAAGAGACCCAGTACTTC. Protein sequence: CASGGTNKETQYF.